Listed here are 22 T cell receptor beta chains from one sample, sequenced in a study of T cells in tuberculosis. Generated by immunoSEQ multiplex PCR, the TCRdb table keeps only in-frame clones and is missing some. The data contain 9,500 to 12,000 clones, over 90% of them singletons. The specimen was PBMCs. Receptors originate from an adult with tuberculosis.

This chain joins TRBV4-1 and TRBJ2-3; TRBD2 matches at 7 bases. Germline V gene lookup returns CDR1 MGHRA and CDR2 YSYEKL. This CDR3 contains 11 residues. V gave up 1 base and J gave up 14 bases; unmatched junction bases: 3. CDR3 loop: CASSQGTSLYF. The CDR3 bases are TGCGCCAGCAGCCAAGGGACTAGTCTGTATTTT.

This chain connects TRBV5-1 to TRBJ1-1; 7 nucleotides align to TRBD1. V lost 6 bases to trimming and J lost 1 base; unmatched junction nucleotides: 9. CDR1 is SGHRS, CDR2 YFSETQ, per germline. The CDR3 consists of 15 residues. Here the CDR3 DNA reads TGCGCCAGCACCCCGGTAGGGGGCGAGAACACTGAAGCTTTCTTT. Translated: CASTPVGGENTEAFF.

This chain links TRBV7-3 with TRBJ2-6; unclear D gene. V dropped 5 bases and J dropped 5 bases, with 19 bases sitting between them. Germline V lookup: CDR1 SGHTA, CDR2 FQGTGA. The CDR3 is 17 residues long. In DNA form, the CDR3 reads TGTGCCAGCAGCATCCACACCTTACAAAGTCGGGCCAACGTCCTGACTTTC. It encodes CASSIHTLQSRANVLTF.

V gene TRBV9 combines with J gene TRBJ2-1, with TRBD1 matching 7 bases. The V segment lost 3 bases and the J segment 7 bases; nucleotides outside the gene matches: 25. There are 20 residues in the CDR3. CDR1 is SGDLS and CDR2 is YYNGEE in the germline V gene. The CDR3 loop reads CASSELVSARQGDLRNEQFF. The CDR3 DNA reads TGTGCCAGCAGCGAGCTCGTATCGGCCCGACAGGGAGATTTAAGAAATGAGCAGTTCTTC.

This clone was found once. The chain combines TRBV5-1 with TRBJ2-3, with TRBD2 matching 10 bases. J gave up 0 bases and V 4 bases, and 11 bases lay outside the gene matches. Germline V gene lookup returns CDR1 SGHRS and CDR2 YFSETQ. This CDR3 contains 18 residues. CDR3 coding DNA: TGCGCCAGCAGCCCACTACCTAGCGGGAGCCGAAGCACAGATACGCAGTATTTT. This codes for CASSPLPSGSRSTDTQYF. The variable domain in full, completed from reference TRBV5-1 and TRBJ2-3, reads KAGVTQTPRYLIKTRGQQVTLSCSPISGHRSVSWYQQTPGQGLQFLFEYFSETQRNKGNFPGRFSGRQFSNSRSEMNVSTLELGDSALYLCASSPLPSGSRSTDTQYFGPGTRLTVL.

The chain employs TRBV9 and TRBJ2-3; 7 bases agree with TRBD1. The CDR3 loop spans 15 amino acids. Germline CDR1 reads SGDLS; CDR2 reads YYNGEE. J gave up 2 bases and V 1 base, and 4 bases lay outside the gene matches. In DNA form, the CDR3 reads TGTGCCAGCAGCGTAACAGGGGCTCCCACAGATACGCAGTATTTT. Translation: CASSVTGAPTDTQYF.

The rearrangement uses TRBV7-2 and TRBJ1-1; D is perhaps TRBD1 (5 bases). V lost 1 base and J 10 bases, leaving 13 bases between the germline ends. CDR1 is SGHTA and CDR2 is FQGNSA in the germline V gene. The CDR3 runs to 13 residues. CDR3 in amino acids: CASSLEGGAGAFF. The CDR3 DNA sequence: TGTGCCAGCAGCTTAGAAGGAGGGGCGGGAGCTTTCTTT.

The chain couples TRBV7-2 to TRBJ2-5, with 8 bases aligning to TRBD2. Per the germline V gene, CDR1 is SGHTA and CDR2 is FQGNSA. This CDR3 comprises 15 residues. V trimming: 3 bases; J trimming: 6 bases; junction bases outside the gene matches: 9. The CDR3 bases are TGTGCCAGCAGCTTCAATCGCGGGGGGCCTCAGACCCAGTACTTC. This translates into CASSFNRGGPQTQYF.

The chain joins TRBV6-1 to TRBJ2-1, with D possibly matching TRBD2 (5 bases). The CDR3 is 13 residues long. V was shortened by 7 bases and J by 6 bases, with 13 bases between the two germline ends. Per the germline V gene, CDR1 is MNHNS and CDR2 is SASEGT. The CDR3, as DNA: TGTGCCAGCATCGGGATAGCGCCCAATGAGCAGTTCTTC. Protein sequence: CASIGIAPNEQFF.

The chain carries TRBV10-3 and TRBJ2-5; 9 bases agree with TRBD2. V lost 5 bases, J lost 5 bases, and 3 bases stayed unmatched. CDR3 size: 13 residues. CDR1 ENHRY and CDR2 SYGVKD come from the germline V gene. The DNA for the CDR3 is TGTGCCATCAGTTTCGCGGGGGGGGAGACCCAGTACTTC. Its protein product is CAISFAGGETQYF.

The chain recombines TRBV27 with TRBJ2-3; D is unclear. CDR3 length: 13 amino acids. The V gene lost 3 bases and the J gene lost 0 bases, with 4 bases spanning the gap. Germline loops: CDR1 MNHEY, CDR2 SMNVEV (reference sequence). The CDR3 loop reads CASSFSSTDTQYF. CDR3 sequence (DNA): TGTGCCAGCAGTTTCTCTAGCACAGATACGCAGTATTTT.

V and J are TRBV27 and TRBJ2-1, with D perhaps TRBD1 (6 bases). Germline CDR1 and CDR2: MNHEY and SMNVEV (reference sequence). V lost 5 bases to trimming and J lost 3 bases, with 14 bases between them. The CDR3 totals 15 residues. In DNA form, the CDR3 reads TGTGCCAGCAGTAACAGGGAGCGAGGCTACAATGAGCAGTTCTTC. Its protein product is CASSNRERGYNEQFF.

This chain's CDR3 is CAESPSGGYEQYF. The CDR3 DNA follows: TGTGCCGAATCCCCCTCGGGGGGATACGAGCAGTACTTC. This sequence joins TRBV27 and TRBJ2-7, with TRBD2 matching over 7 bases. Germline V gene data show CDR1 as MNHEY and CDR2 as SMNVEV (reference sequence). Trimming cost V 11 bases and J 4 bases; bases outside gene matches: 11. The CDR3 loop spans 13 amino acids.

The chain links TRBV4-1 to TRBJ2-7, with D possibly being TRBD2 (5 bases). Germline assignment: CDR1 MGHRA and CDR2 YSYEKL. The CDR3 is 16 amino acids. The V end lost 6 bases, the J end lost 2 bases, and 20 bases lay between the germline ends. The DNA for the CDR3 is TGCGCCAGCAGGGGGTGGACTGGAAAACAAACCTACGAGCAGTACTTC. Its translation: CASRGWTGKQTYEQYF.

The chain has TRBV6-5 and TRBJ1-2, with 7 nucleotides matching TRBD1. The germline V gene encodes CDR1 MNHEY and CDR2 SVGAGI. Losses at the gene ends were 4 bases for V and 7 bases for J; bases not matched to a gene: 6. This CDR3 has 13 residues. The CDR3 is CASSWGTDLGYTF. The DNA for the CDR3 is TGTGCCAGCAGTTGGGGGACAGATCTTGGCTACACCTTC.

The chain joins TRBV6-5 to TRBJ1-1, with 7 bases aligning to TRBD1. CDR3 length: 16 amino acids. The germline V gene has CDR1 MNHEY and CDR2 SVGAGI. V trimming: 1 base; J trimming: 2 bases; junction bases outside the gene matches: 7. The CDR3 here is CASSYLRNRGNTEAFF. In DNA form, the CDR3 reads TGTGCCAGCAGTTACTTACGGAACAGGGGAAACACTGAAGCTTTCTTT.

The chain carries TRBV9 and TRBJ1-5; D remains ambiguous. The germline gives CDR1 SGDLS, CDR2 YYNGEE. This CDR3 is built from 15 residues. The V and J ends lost 3 bases and 3 bases respectively, with 13 bases between them. The DNA of the CDR3 is TGTGCCAGCAGCGCCCAAGACGGACTCAATCAGCCCCAGCATTTT. Translating gives CASSAQDGLNQPQHF.

This chain connects TRBV9 to TRBJ1-3; D unresolved. The CDR3 extends over 16 amino acids. Between the trimmed V and J ends, which lost 0 bases and 2 bases, there was a span of 12 bases. From germline, CDR1 is SGDLS and CDR2 YYNGEE. The CDR3 sequence: CASSVEPLTTGNTIYF. In DNA form, the CDR3 reads TGTGCCAGCAGCGTAGAGCCACTAACGACTGGAAACACCATATATTTT.

This chain joins TRBV2 and TRBJ2-2; possibly TRBD2 for D (6 bases). Between the trimmed V and J ends, which lost 4 bases and 4 bases, there was a span of 13 bases. From germline, CDR1 is SNHLY and CDR2 FYNNEI. The CDR3 spans 15 residues. The CDR3 DNA reads TGTGCCAGCAGTGTTCTAGCGCCGGGCACCGGGGAGCTGTTTTTT. It yields the protein CASSVLAPGTGELFF.

The chain employs TRBV27 and TRBJ1-2, with D perhaps TRBD1 (5 bases). CDR1 MNHEY and CDR2 SMNVEV come from the germline V gene (reference sequence). The germline V and J ends were trimmed by 3 bases and 2 bases, with 7 bases remaining between them. This CDR3 has 13 amino acids. The CDR3 DNA is TGTGCCAGCAGTTTTTCAGGGAACTATGGCTACACCTTC. The encoded protein is CASSFSGNYGYTF.

The rearrangement links TRBV5-1 to TRBJ2-5; TRBD2 matches 9 bases. Unmatched junction bases numbered 11, after V lost 1 base and J lost 7 bases. Per the germline V gene, CDR1 is SGHRS and CDR2 is YFSETQ. The CDR3 extends over 16 amino acids. The CDR3 region is CASSLSGGGVKGTQYF. Here the CDR3 DNA reads TGCGCCAGCAGCTTGTCTGGCGGGGGGGTAAAAGGGACCCAGTACTTC.

Only one count was recorded for this clone. The CDR3 loop is CASTPRGLLNQPQHF. The CDR3 DNA sequence: TGTGCCAGCACCCCCAGGGGTTTGCTAAATCAGCCCCAGCATTTT. The chain uses TRBV5-8 and TRBJ1-5, with TRBD1 as a possible D gene (6 bases). The CDR3 contains 15 residues. Germline CDR1 and CDR2: SGHTS and YDEGEE. V gave up 6 bases and J gave up 4 bases, with 17 bases separating them.